Listed here are 21 T cell receptor beta chains from one sample, sequenced in a study of Ad26.COV2.S vaccination and SARS-CoV-2 variants. Treatment given: around 19 received Ad26.COV2.S at low or high dose, single or two shots; several received placebo; per-sample allocation not given. All samples were drawn on day 63, counting from the first vaccine or placebo injection. Libraries were prepared by immunoSEQ multiplex PCR; TCRdb keeps only in-frame clonotypes and omits some of them. The table includes hundreds of thousands of clones, around 89% detected once. The sequenced sample was peripheral blood, obtained in a trial of Ad26.COV2.S vaccine versus placebo. These receptors were collected from a person aged 18-65 years who received the Ad26.COV2.S COVID-19 vaccine or a placebo.

The V call is TRBV11-2, the J call TRBJ1-1; D call uncertain. The CDR3 consists of 15 residues. The germline CDR1 and CDR2 sequences are SGHAT and FQNNGV. With 1 base removed from V and 0 bases from J, the gap between germline ends came to 9 bases. CDR3 coding DNA: TGTGCCAGCAGCTTAGGGGCCGGACTGAACACTGAAGCTTTCTTT. Protein sequence: CASSLGAGLNTEAFF.

V is TRBV7-3 and J is TRBJ2-3, with TRBD2 matching over 7 bases. This CDR3 is built from 15 residues. V dropped 0 bases and J dropped 6; count of bases not matched to a gene: 6. Germline CDR1 SGHTA, CDR2 FQGTGA. The CDR3, as DNA: TGTGCCAGCAGCTTAACCCCGGGGGGAAAGGATACGCAGTATTTT. Encoded protein: CASSLTPGGKDTQYF. The variable domain in full, with the rest retrieved from reference TRBV7-3 and TRBJ2-3, is GAGVSQTPSNKVTEKGKYVELRCDPISGHTALYWYRQSLGQGPEFLIYFQGTGAADDSGLPNDRFFAVRPEGSVSTLKIQRTERGDSAVYLCASSLTPGGKDTQYFGPGTRLTVL.

The chain couples TRBV7-9 to TRBJ1-4; D not certain. CDR3 size: 15 residues. V lost 5 bases and J lost 0, with 10 bases in between. Germline CDR1 reads SEHNR; CDR2 reads FQNEAQ (reference sequence). The CDR3 spells CASSPPSATNEKLFF. DNA for the CDR3: TGTGCCAGCAGCCCCCCATCCGCAACTAATGAAAAACTGTTTTTT. The full variable domain, in which reference TRBV7-9 and TRBJ1-4 provide the parts outside the CDR3, is DTGVSQNPRHKITKRGQNVTFRCDPISEHNRLYWYRQTLGQGPEFLTYFQNEAQLEKSRLLSDRFSAERPKGSFSTLEIQRTEQGDSAMYLCASSPPSATNEKLFFGSGTQLSVL.

This clone appeared once. The chain recombines TRBV6-5 with TRBJ2-7; the D gene is possibly TRBD1 (5 bases). V was shortened by 5 bases and J by 0 bases, with 11 bases between the two germline ends. Germline assignment: CDR1 MNHEY and CDR2 SVGAGI. This CDR3 spans 14 amino acids. CDR3 DNA sequence: TGTGCCAGCAGTATTGGCAGGGTCTCCTACGAGCAGTACTTC. Residues: CASSIGRVSYEQYF.

The gene calls are TRBV19 and TRBJ2-1; D gene uncertain. The CDR3 covers 15 residues. Germline V gives CDR1 LNHDA, CDR2 SQIVND (reference sequence). Trimming stripped 3 bases from V and 0 bases from J, with 9 bases between. The CDR3 loop reads CASSISLVSYNEQFF. CDR3 sequence (DNA): TGTGCCAGTAGTATTAGTTTGGTCTCCTACAATGAGCAGTTCTTC.

This clone was recorded only once. The rearrangement uses TRBV7-2 and TRBJ2-1; 9 bases map to TRBD2. V lost 2 bases and J lost 7; bases outside the gene matches: 9. The length of the CDR3 is 16 residues. The germline V gene encodes CDR1 SGHTA and CDR2 FQGNSA. Here the CDR3 DNA reads TGTGCCAGCAGCTTATTTAGAGCGGGAGGCGGTAATGAGCAGTTCTTC. This sequence encodes CASSLFRAGGGNEQFF.

The table lists this clone with a few counts. This specimen includes other DNA sequences encoding the same CDR3. V gene TRBV3-1 (or the pseudogene TRBV3-2) combines with J gene TRBJ2-1; D is unclear. The CDR3 is made up of 13 amino acids. The V gene's germline CDR1 is LGHDT and CDR2 YNNKEL (reference sequence). The ends were cut back, 4 bases at V and 4 bases at J, with 8 bases in the middle. The CDR3 nucleotides read TGTGCCAGCAGCCCTGGGTTGTACAATGAGCAGTTCTTC. This translates into CASSPGLYNEQFF.

For the CDR3, the DNA is TGCAGTGCAAGTCGGGGGGTTGCGGGCACCGGGGAGCTGTTTTTT. Protein sequence: CSASRGVAGTGELFF. The chain joins TRBV20-1 to TRBJ2-2; 7 bases align to TRBD2. Unmatched junction bases numbered 11, after V lost 6 bases and J lost 4 bases. This CDR3 has 15 residues. Germline V CDR1 and CDR2: DFQATT, SNEGSKA (reference sequence).

CDR3 residues: CASSLNFNSPLHF. The CDR3 DNA follows: TGTGCCAGCAGTTTAAACTTTAATTCACCCCTCCACTTT. This chain links TRBV12-3 or TRBV12-4 with TRBJ1-6; no clear D. This CDR3 is 13 amino acids long. V lost 2 bases, J lost 6 bases, and 5 bases lay in between.

The rearrangement joins TRBV5-1 to TRBJ2-7; D might be TRBD1 or TRBD2, each matching 5 bases. CDR3 length: 14 residues. CDR1 is SGHRS, CDR2 YFSETQ, per germline. V was pared by 3 bases and J by 3 bases, with 13 bases between. The CDR3 sequence is CASSSKGPDYEQYF. CDR3 DNA: TGCGCCAGCAGCTCTAAGGGACCTGACTACGAGCAGTACTTC. Full variable domain (missing parts from reference TRBV5-1 and TRBJ2-7): KAGVTQTPRYLIKTRGQQVTLSCSPISGHRSVSWYQQTPGQGLQFLFEYFSETQRNKGNFPGRFSGRQFSNSRSEMNVSTLELGDSALYLCASSSKGPDYEQYFGPGTRLTVT.

The J gene is TRBJ2-1, the V gene TRBV7-2; 8 bases are a match to TRBD1. J gave up 3 bases and V 5 bases, and 9 bases lay outside the gene matches. From germline, CDR1 is SGHTA and CDR2 FQGNSA. This CDR3 has 16 amino acids. DNA for the CDR3: TGTGCCAGCAGCACCCGGACAGGGTCGAACTACAATGAGCAGTTCTTC. It is translated as CASSTRTGSNYNEQFF.

The chain carries TRBV4-1 and TRBJ2-1; D gene ambiguous. Germline lookup yields CDR1 MGHRA and CDR2 YSYEKL. The CDR3 loop spans 15 amino acids. Trimming left V 0 bases short and J 5 bases short, with 11 bases between. DNA of the CDR3: TGCGCCAGCAGCCAAGAGCGGACGTCACACAATGAGCAGTTCTTC. Protein: CASSQERTSHNEQFF.

The rearrangement uses TRBV6-6 and TRBJ2-7; 8 nucleotides agree with TRBD1. The CDR3 loop spans 15 amino acids. Losses at the gene ends were 4 bases for V and 2 bases for J; bases not matched to a gene: 7. Germline V lookup: CDR1 MNHNY, CDR2 SVGAGI (reference sequence). This CDR3 reads CASSSRTGSAYEQYF. The DNA for the CDR3 is TGTGCCAGCAGTTCCCGGACAGGGAGCGCCTACGAGCAGTACTTC.

This clone was seen ten or more times. In DNA form, the CDR3 reads TGTGCCAGCAGTTCTACTGGAGGCTACACCTTC. Protein sequence: CASSSTGGYTF. This sequence joins TRBV28 and TRBJ1-2; D gene uncertain. Germline CDR1 MDHEN, CDR2 SYDVKM. With 4 bases removed from V and 8 bases from J, the gap between germline ends came to 8 bases. The CDR3 is 11 residues long.

J is TRBJ2-1 and V is TRBV4-2; D may be TRBD2 (6 bases). The CDR3 has 16 residues. V lost 0 bases and J 6 bases, leaving 15 bases between the germline ends. CDR1 is LGHNA, CDR2 YNFKEQ, per germline. CDR3 DNA sequence: TGTGCCAGCAGCCAAGATTTGGGACTCCTCCGCAATGAGCAGTTCTTC. It translates to CASSQDLGLLRNEQFF.

This chain uses TRBV12-5 with TRBJ2-5; tentative D call: TRBD2 (6 bases). Trimming took 6 bases from V and 2 from J, leaving 10 bases between them. The V gene's germline CDR1 is LGHNT and CDR2 FRNRAP. This CDR3 region has 13 residues. The CDR3 here is CASGGTLQETQYF. CDR3 nucleotides: TGTGCTAGTGGCGGGACTCTTCAAGAGACCCAGTACTTC.

This clone was seen a few times. This sample includes further DNA sequences coding for the same CDR3. The J gene is TRBJ2-7, the V gene TRBV12-3 or TRBV12-4; 7 nucleotides agree with TRBD1. Trimming at V came to 8 bases and at J to 3 bases, leaving 1 base not matched to a gene. The CDR3 has 11 amino acids. The CDR3 spells CASSGGYEQYF. DNA of the CDR3: TGTGCCAGCTCAGGGGGCTACGAGCAGTACTTC.

V is TRBV19 and J is TRBJ1-1, with no clear D. V was shortened by 7 bases and J by 1 base, with 13 bases between the two germline ends. CDR1 and CDR2 from the germline V gene are LNHDA and SQIVND (reference sequence). There are 14 residues in the CDR3. CDR3 in DNA: TGTGCCAGTAACCCAACCCCAACGAACACTGAAGCTTTCTTT. Translation gives CASNPTPTNTEAFF.

The CDR3 spells CASSQHRNTIYF. As DNA, the CDR3 is TGTGCCAGCAGCCAACACAGGAACACCATATATTTT. The chain joins TRBV6-5 to TRBJ1-3; D may be TRBD1 (5 bases). V lost 6 bases to trimming and J lost 7 bases, with 10 bases between them. Germline CDR1 MNHEY, CDR2 SVGAGI. The CDR3 spans 12 residues.

The chain is built from TRBV6-5 and TRBJ1-5, with a possible D match to TRBD1 (5 bases). Per the germline V gene, CDR1 is MNHEY and CDR2 is SVGAGI. Trimming removed 2 bases at V and 1 base at J, with 12 bases between. This CDR3 has 16 residues. CDR3 coding DNA: TGTGCCAGCAGTTACGGCAGGGTGGGAAGCAATCAGCCCCAGCATTTT. This gives the protein CASSYGRVGSNQPQHF.

The chain links TRBV10-3 to TRBJ1-3, with D perhaps TRBD1 (6 bases). The V and J ends lost 10 bases and 0 bases respectively, with 10 bases between them. This CDR3 spans 13 amino acids. Germline loops: CDR1 ENHRY, CDR2 SYGVKD. CDR3 sequence: CATRTASGNTIYF. DNA of the CDR3: TGTGCCACCCGGACAGCCTCTGGAAACACCATATATTTT.